This T cell receptor (beta chain) was profiled in a study of T cells in Graves' hyperthyroidism and ophthalmopathy. Study details: Pretreatment peripheral blood was obtained at initial diagnosis.

Study observations and caveats: Blood held most thyroid clonotypes expanded above 0.001 frequency.

The CDR3 sequence is 13 residues long. CDR1 is MNHEY and CDR2 is SMNVEV in the germline V gene (reference sequence). With 3 bases clipped from V and 7 bases from J, the junction kept 4 bases outside the gene matches. In this sample, this clonotype turned up many times. Its matching antigen is unknown. The TCR beta CDR3 regions underwent amplification using RNA transcripts as the source. The TCR CDR3 first-round RT-PCR relied on the HTBI primer set. Each CDR3 protein gets one entry after TCRdb re-called the multiplex PCR reads with MiXCR. Here the sample spans roughly 400,000 distinct CDR3 sequences, around 15% being singletons.

The sample comprised blood. The sequence came from a middle-aged man with Graves' ophthalmopathy. The chain employs TRBV27 and TRBJ2-3; 7 bases map to TRBD2. CDR3 sequence: CASSFVGRNTQYF. The DNA of the CDR3 is TGTGCCAGCAGTTTCGTCGGGAGGAATACGCAGTATTTT.